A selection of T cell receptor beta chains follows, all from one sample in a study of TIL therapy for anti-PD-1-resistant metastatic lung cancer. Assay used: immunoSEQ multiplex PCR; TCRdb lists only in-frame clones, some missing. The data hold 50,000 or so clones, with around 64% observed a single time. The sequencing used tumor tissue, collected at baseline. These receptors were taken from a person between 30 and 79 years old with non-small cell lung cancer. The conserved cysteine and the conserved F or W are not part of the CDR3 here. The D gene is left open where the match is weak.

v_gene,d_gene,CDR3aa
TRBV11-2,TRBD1,ASSFGQGSYNEQF
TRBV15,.,ATSALVGADYGYT
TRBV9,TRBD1,ASSLQPGQGAYYEQF
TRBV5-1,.,ASFPEGQNYGYT
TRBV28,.,ASSSGTYSYEQY
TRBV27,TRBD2,ASSLSTVLTSGTYEQY
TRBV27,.,ATSHLAGMNTEAF
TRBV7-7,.,ASSPSLHTETQY
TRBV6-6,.,ASSSKGKQY
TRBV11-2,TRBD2,ASSRLAPSSYNEQF
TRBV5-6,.,ASSFLNTEAF
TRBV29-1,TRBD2,SVLTAGRSYNEQF
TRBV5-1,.,ASSLIFAGELF
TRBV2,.,ASRVTGWRSEAF
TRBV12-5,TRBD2,ASAGVAGVQDTQY
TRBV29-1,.,SGGTPYNEQF
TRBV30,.,AWMSGETQY
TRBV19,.,ASSIQSGELF
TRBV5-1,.,ASSLVELAYYNEQF
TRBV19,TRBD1,ASSLRDRANTEAF
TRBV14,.,ASSQEPRVTEAF
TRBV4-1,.,ASSQLLNTEAF
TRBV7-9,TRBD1,ASSLISGTDNQPQH
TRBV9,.,ASSAGTLGGNTIY
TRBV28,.,ASSPGALNTEAF
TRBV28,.,ASKTAGGSNQPQH
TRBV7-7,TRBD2,ASSQGTSGSLKTQY
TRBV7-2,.,ASSQNRYEQY
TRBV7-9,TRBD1,ASSLDSGQGVSPLH
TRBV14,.,ASRPTGISSGNTIY
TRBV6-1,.,ASSEESGFTEQY
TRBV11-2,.,ASSLSGTVSGNTIY